The rows below give T cell receptor beta chains drawn from one sample of a study of shared clonotypes between healthy human individuals. Profiled with immunoSEQ multiplex PCR; TCRdb holds only in-frame clones, not every one. The table records approximately 2.4 million clones, roughly 95% of them present only once. The sequenced material came from naive CD4+ T cells sorted from blood. The receptors shown here come from a man aged 18 to 35 in good health. Each CDR3 is given with its conserved first and last residue. D genes are given only for firm matches. Clone size is given for some rows only: seen once, a few or many times, or a class if the clone is expanded.

>-|TRBJ2-7|16|TRBD1|TRBV5-1
TGCGCCAGCAGCTTGGTTCCGGGACAGAATTTCTACGAGCAGTACTTC
CASSLVPGQNFYEQYF
>-|TRBJ2-7|16|-|TRBV27
TGTGCCAGCAGTTTAAATAGGGGTCGGAGCTCCTACGAGCAGTACTTC
CASSLNRGRSSYEQYF
>-|TRBJ2-7|16|TRBD1|TRBV5-4
TGTGCCAGCAGCTTGGCCGGGACAGGGGGTGTCTACGAGCAGTACTTC
CASSLAGTGGVYEQYF
>-|TRBJ2-3|15|TRBD2|TRBV30
TGTGCCTGGAGCCTAACTAGCGGAAGCACAGATACGCAGTATTTT
CAWSLTSGSTDTQYF
>-|TRBJ2-5|12|-|TRBV10-3
TGTGCCATCAGCGCGGGGCAAGGGACCCAGTACTTC
CAISAGQGTQYF
>-|TRBJ1-6|15|-|TRBV11-2
TGTGCCAGCAGCTTGGGTCCGGCCCTGGGGTCACCCCTCCACTTT
CASSLGPALGSPLHF
>-|TRBJ2-5|15|-|TRBV6-6
TGTGCCAGCAGTTACTCGGCGAACCGGGTGGAGACCCAGTACTTC
CASSYSANRVETQYF
>once|TRBJ2-3|10|-|TRBV20-1
TGCAGTATGACTCTAGATACGCAGTATTTT
CSMTLDTQYF
>-|TRBJ2-7|16|TRBD1|TRBV7-6
TGTGCCAGCAGCCCTTTACCGGGACAGGGGAACTACGAGCAGTACTTC
CASSPLPGQGNYEQYF
>-|TRBJ2-5|11|-|TRBV20-1
TGCAGTGCTCGGGTGGGTGGGACCCAGTACTTC
CSARVGGTQYF
>-|TRBJ2-1|18|TRBD2|TRBV18
TGTGCCAGCTCACCACTTCAGACTAGCGGGAGGGGAACTAATGAGCAGTTCTTC
CASSPLQTSGRGTNEQFF
>-|TRBJ1-1|13|-|TRBV27
TGTGCCAGCAGGTTAGAGAGGAACACTGAAGCTTTCTTT
CASRLERNTEAFF
>-|TRBJ1-2|12|-|TRBV11-2
TGTGCCAGCAGCCCTAAAACGGGAGGCTACACCTTC
CASSPKTGGYTF
>-|TRBJ1-6|14|-|TRBV29-1
TGCAGCGTTGAAGGAGGTAGGGGGAGATCACCCCTCCACTTT
CSVEGGRGRSPLHF
>-|TRBJ2-1|17|-|TRBV4-3
TGCGCCAGCAGCCCGCAGTTTAGCTGGAGCTCCTACAATGAGCAGTTCTTC
CASSPQFSWSSYNEQFF
>-|TRBJ2-7|14|-|TRBV5-1
TGCGCCAGCAGCCCGCAGAGCCAGGGTTACGAGCAGTACTTC
CASSPQSQGYEQYF
>-|TRBJ2-7|13|TRBD1|TRBV5-8
TGTGCCAGCATGGAGGACAGGTCCTACGAGCAGTACTTC
CASMEDRSYEQYF
>once|TRBJ1-1|12|-|TRBV28
TGTGCCTCTCGGGCAGAGAGGACTGAAGCTTTCTTT
CASRAERTEAFF
>-|TRBJ2-3|14|-|TRBV7-2
TGTGCCAGCAGCTTATCGGGGATCCCAGATACGCAGTATTTT
CASSLSGIPDTQYF
>-|TRBJ2-1|14|-|TRBV7-2
TGTGCCAGCAGCTTAGCGACAGGCTACAATGAGCAGTTCTTC
CASSLATGYNEQFF
>-|TRBJ2-5|16|TRBD1|TRBV18
TGTGCCAGCTCACAGTATTCGGGACAGGAACAAGAGACCCAGTACTTC
CASSQYSGQEQETQYF
>once|TRBJ1-2|13|-|TRBV4-3
TGCGCCAGCAGCCAAACCAACACCTATGGCTACACCTTC
CASSQTNTYGYTF
>-|TRBJ1-2|14|TRBD1|TRBV7-6
TGTGCCAGCAGCCAGACAGGGGGCTTAGAGGGCTACACCTTC
CASSQTGGLEGYTF
>-|TRBJ1-5|12|-|TRBV6-6
TGTGCCAGCAGTTTTCAGAATCAGCCCCAGCATTTT
CASSFQNQPQHF
>once|TRBJ2-7|15|-|TRBV25-1
TGTGCCAGCGGGAGGGGGGGAGCTGTGTCCTACGAGCAGTACTTC
CASGRGGAVSYEQYF
>-|TRBJ1-6|17|TRBD1|TRBV5-1
TGCGCCAGCAGCTTGGAGGTGGGACAGGGGTATAATTCACCCCTCCACTTT
CASSLEVGQGYNSPLHF
>-|TRBJ1-1|17|TRBD1|TRBV18
TGTGCCAGCTCACCCCTGGACCAGGGGGTTGGACGCACTGAAGCTTTCTTT
CASSPLDQGVGRTEAFF
>-|TRBJ1-2|15|-|TRBV21-1
TGTGCCAGCAGCAAAGCGCTGCCAAGTAACTATGGCTACACCTTC
CASSKALPSNYGYTF
>-|TRBJ2-2|13|TRBD1|TRBV7-9
TGTGCCGTTGACAGGGGGATTATCGGGGAGCTGTTTTTT
CAVDRGIIGELFF
>-|TRBJ2-3|14|-|TRBV2
TGTGCCAGCGCATCGGGTAGTCGATCAGATACGCAGTATTTT
CASASGSRSDTQYF
>-|TRBJ1-2|14|-|TRBV4-3
TGCGCCAGCAGCCGGACAGTCCGAAACTATGGCTACACCTTC
CASSRTVRNYGYTF
>once|TRBJ2-1|14|-|TRBV18
TGTGCCAGCTCACCACAGGGGCCGGCCAATGAGCAGTTCTTC
CASSPQGPANEQFF
>-|TRBJ2-1|15|-|TRBV9
TGTGCCAGCAGCGTAGATACCGGACTCTTGAATGAGCAGTTCTTC
CASSVDTGLLNEQFF
>-|TRBJ1-3|13|-|TRBV30
TGTGCCTGGAGTAGAAAATCTGGAAACACCATATATTTT
CAWSRKSGNTIYF
>-|TRBJ2-5|14|TRBD2|TRBV11-2
TGTGCCAGCAGCTGGACTAGCGGACAAGAGACCCAGTACTTC
CASSWTSGQETQYF
>-|TRBJ2-5|18|-|TRBV7-9
TGTGCCAGCAGCTTAGTTGGTGGTCTCGTAGGGTCGGCAGAGACCCAGTACTTC
CASSLVGGLVGSAETQYF
>-|TRBJ2-7|13|-|TRBV30
TGTGCCTGGAGTGTGAAGGCCCACTACGAGCAGTACTTC
CAWSVKAHYEQYF
>-|TRBJ2-7|16|-|TRBV6-1
TGTGCCAGCAGTGAATTGGGGAAACAGGGCTCCTACGAGCAGTACTTC
CASSELGKQGSYEQYF
>-|TRBJ2-7|15|-|TRBV5-1
TGCGCCAGCAGCTTGCAGGGGGGGAGCTCCTACGAGCAGTACTTC
CASSLQGGSSYEQYF
>-|TRBJ1-1|15|-|TRBV6-5
TGTGCCAGCAGTGGGGGTCCGGGACCTTACACTGAAGCTTTCTTT
CASSGGPGPYTEAFF
>-|TRBJ2-7|15|-|TRBV4-1
TGCGCCAGCAGCCAAGTGGGCCGGCGGGCCTACGAGCAGTACTTC
CASSQVGRRAYEQYF
>once|TRBJ1-6|13|TRBD1|TRBV30
TGTGCCTGGAGCTCTACAGGGGAGGCGCCCCTCCACTTT
CAWSSTGEAPLHF
>-|TRBJ1-3|16|TRBD1|TRBV6-6
TGTGCCAGCAGCTCCGGACAGGGGCACTCTGGAAACACCATATATTTT
CASSSGQGHSGNTIYF
>-|TRBJ2-7|15|-|TRBV7-8
TGTGCCAGCAGTGCCACGGGACTCCGCTCCTACGAGCAGTACTTC
CASSATGLRSYEQYF
>-|TRBJ1-5|15|-|TRBV30
TGTGCCTGGAGTGTACTCCGGGGTGTCGGTCAGCCCCAGCATTTT
CAWSVLRGVGQPQHF
>-|TRBJ1-2|13|-|TRBV2
TGTGCCACCTTACCCCGGGGCAACTATGGCTACACCTTC
CATLPRGNYGYTF
>-|TRBJ1-5|16|-|TRBV18
TGTGCCAGCTCCCAAAACGGGGGGAGGATCGATCAGCCCCAGCATTTT
CASSQNGGRIDQPQHF
>-|TRBJ2-7|16|-|TRBV19
TGTGCCAGTAGTGCGACCGGGACCGTGTCTTCCTACGAGCAGTACTTC
CASSATGTVSSYEQYF
>-|TRBJ2-7|15|-|TRBV18
TGTGCCAGCTCACCAATTTCGGACCAGACCTACGAGCAGTACTTC
CASSPISDQTYEQYF
>-|TRBJ2-5|15|-|TRBV4-1
TGCGCCAGCAGCCCGCGGGGCGGTATCCAAGAGACCCAGTACTTC
CASSPRGGIQETQYF
>-|TRBJ2-3|13|TRBD1|TRBV9
TGTGCCGGCAGCGACAGGGTGGCAGATACGCAGTATTTT
CAGSDRVADTQYF
>-|TRBJ1-3|16|-|TRBV11-2
TGTGCCAGCAGCTTAGGTCGGGCCAGCTTCGGAAACACCATATATTTT
CASSLGRASFGNTIYF
>-|TRBJ1-1|12|-|TRBV6-6
TGTGCCAGCAGTTACTTGGGCAGGGAAGCTTTCTTT
CASSYLGREAFF
>-|TRBJ1-2|15|-|TRBV5-4
TGTGCCAGCAGCTTGGTGGGGACCTCTATCGGGGGCTACACCTTC
CASSLVGTSIGGYTF